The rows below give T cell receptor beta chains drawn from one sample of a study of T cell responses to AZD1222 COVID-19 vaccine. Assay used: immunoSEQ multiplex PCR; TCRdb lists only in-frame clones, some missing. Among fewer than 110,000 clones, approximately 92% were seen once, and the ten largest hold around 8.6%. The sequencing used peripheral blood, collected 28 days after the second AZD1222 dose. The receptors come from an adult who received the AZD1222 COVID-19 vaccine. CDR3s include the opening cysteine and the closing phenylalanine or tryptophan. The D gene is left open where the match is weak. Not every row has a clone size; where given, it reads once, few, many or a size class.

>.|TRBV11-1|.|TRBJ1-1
TGTGCCAGCAGCTTAACTATGAACACTGAAGCTTTCTTT
CASSLTMNTEAFF
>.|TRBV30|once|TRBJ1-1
TGTGCCTGGTCCCCGACAGTAGGAACTGAAGCTTTCTTT
CAWSPTVGTEAFF
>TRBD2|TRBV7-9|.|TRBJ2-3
TGTGCCAGCAGCGTGACTAGCGGGGGGGCTGGAGATACGCAGTATTTT
CASSVTSGGAGDTQYF
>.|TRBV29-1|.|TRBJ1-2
TGCAGCGTTGAGAAGGACTATGGCTACACCTTC
CSVEKDYGYTF
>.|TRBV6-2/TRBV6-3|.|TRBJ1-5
TGTGCCAGCAGTCCCGGACGGGACCAGCCCCAGCATTTT
CASSPGRDQPQHF
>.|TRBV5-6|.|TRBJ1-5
TGTGCCAGCAGCCTTTATGCGTCCGGGGGGGTGAGCAATCAGCCCCAGCATTTT
CASSLYASGGVSNQPQHF
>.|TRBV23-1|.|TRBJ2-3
TGCGCCAGCAGTCATGCGACACCCCAATCCAGTGATCCAGATACGCAGTATTTT
CASSHATPQSSDPDTQYF
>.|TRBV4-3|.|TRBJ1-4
TGCGCCAGCAGCCAGTTTGGACAGCTTAATGAAAAACTGTTTTTT
CASSQFGQLNEKLFF
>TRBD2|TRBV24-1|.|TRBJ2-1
TGTGCCACCAGTAACCCCGGGACTAGCGCCAATGAGCAGTTCTTC
CATSNPGTSANEQFF
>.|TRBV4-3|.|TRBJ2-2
TGCGCCAGCAAAGAGACGAGGGGCGCGAACACCGGGGAGCTGTTTTTT
CASKETRGANTGELFF
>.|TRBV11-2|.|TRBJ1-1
TGTGCCAGCATTAGCCGGGGGATGAACACTGAAGCTTTCTTT
CASISRGMNTEAFF
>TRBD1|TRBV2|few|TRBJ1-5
TGTGCCAGCACTACGGGACAGGGGGCCTATCAGCCCCAGCATTTT
CASTTGQGAYQPQHF
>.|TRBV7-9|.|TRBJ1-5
TGTGCCAGCAGCGTTCCGGGGCCAAATCAGCCCCAGCATTTT
CASSVPGPNQPQHF
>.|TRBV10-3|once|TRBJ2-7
TGTGCCATCAGTGAGTCAGCCTCGGGCCCACCTTACGAGCAGTACTTC
CAISESASGPPYEQYF
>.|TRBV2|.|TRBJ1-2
TGTGCCAGCAGTGATAGGGAGAGCTATGGCTACACCTTC
CASSDRESYGYTF
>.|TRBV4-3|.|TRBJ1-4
TGCGCCAGCAGCCAAGACTCCGGACCAAGGCATGAAAAACTGTTTTTT
CASSQDSGPRHEKLFF
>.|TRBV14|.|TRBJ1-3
TGTGCCAGCAGCCAGTCCCCGGCAGGCCGGTTTGGGAACACCATATATTTT
CASSQSPAGRFGNTIYF
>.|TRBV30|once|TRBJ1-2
TGTGCCTGGAGTCTGGGTAACTATGGCTACACCTTC
CAWSLGNYGYTF
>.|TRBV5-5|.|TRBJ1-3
TGTGCCAGCAGCTTGTTAGAGGGCCCGGCCACCATATATTTT
CASSLLEGPATIYF
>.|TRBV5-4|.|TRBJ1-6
TGTGCCAGCAGCTTGGCGACCGAGTATAATTCACCCCTCCACTTT
CASSLATEYNSPLHF
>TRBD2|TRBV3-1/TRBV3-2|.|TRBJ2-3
TGTGCCAGCAGCCAACCCGCGGGGGTGGCGACAGATACGCAGTATTTT
CASSQPAGVATDTQYF
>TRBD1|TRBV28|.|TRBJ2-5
TGTGCCAGCAGCCTAACCGGGACAGGAGAAGAGACCCAGTACTTC
CASSLTGTGEETQYF
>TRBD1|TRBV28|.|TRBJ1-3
TGTGCCAGCAGTTCGACAGGGAGGGGAAACACCATATATTTT
CASSSTGRGNTIYF
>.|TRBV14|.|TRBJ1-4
TGTGCCAGCAGTCGGGGCCTATTTAATGAAAAACTGTTTTTT
CASSRGLFNEKLFF
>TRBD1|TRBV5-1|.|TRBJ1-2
TGCGCCAGCAGCTTGGATAAGGACAGGGCGAGCGGCTACACCTTC
CASSLDKDRASGYTF
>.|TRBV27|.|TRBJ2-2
TGTGCCAGCAGTTTTGGGAGCGGGGAGCTGTTTTTT
CASSFGSGELFF
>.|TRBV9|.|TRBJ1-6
TGTGCCAGCAGCGTAAAGCCAGGGAGGACCCTCCACTTT
CASSVKPGRTLHF
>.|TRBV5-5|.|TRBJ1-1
TGTGCCAGCAGCTTGTTGTCTGGAGAGTTAACTGAAGCTTTCTTT
CASSLLSGELTEAFF
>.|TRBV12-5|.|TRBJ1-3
TGTGCCAGTAGGCGGGACCAGTCGGGAAACACCATATATTTT
CASRRDQSGNTIYF
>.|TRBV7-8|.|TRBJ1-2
TGTGCCAGCAGCTTAGTCCAGGATTATGGCTACACCTTC
CASSLVQDYGYTF
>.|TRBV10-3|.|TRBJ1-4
TGTGCCATCAGCCGGGGGGCCGGGGATGAAAAACTGTTTTTT
CAISRGAGDEKLFF
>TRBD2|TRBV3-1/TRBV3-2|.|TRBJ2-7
TGTGCCAGCAGCCAAGATTTGGCTAGCGGTAACGAGCAGTACTTC
CASSQDLASGNEQYF
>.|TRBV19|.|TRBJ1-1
TGTGCCAGTAGTATGTTTGGGGGGGTGGAGAACACTGAAGCTTTCTTT
CASSMFGGVENTEAFF
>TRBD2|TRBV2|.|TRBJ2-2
TGTGCCAGCAATTTATGGGCTAGCGGGGGGGAGCCGGGCACCGGGGAGCTGTTTTTT
CASNLWASGGEPGTGELFF
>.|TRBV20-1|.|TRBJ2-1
TGCAGTGCTAGAGTTTACCCGGAGCAGTTCTTC
CSARVYPEQFF
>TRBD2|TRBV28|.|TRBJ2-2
TGTGCCAGCAAACGGGGGGTCGGGGAGCTGTTTTTT
CASKRGVGELFF
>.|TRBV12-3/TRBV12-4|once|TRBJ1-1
TGTGCCAGCAGTGTACAGGGTATCACTGAAGCTTTCTTT
CASSVQGITEAFF
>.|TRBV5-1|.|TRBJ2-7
TGCGCCAGCAGCTTGGCCTCCAGTACCTACGAGCAGTACTTC
CASSLASSTYEQYF
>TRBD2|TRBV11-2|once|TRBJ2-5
TGTGCCAGCAGCCCTGGCGGACTAGTGTTAGAGACCCAGTACTTC
CASSPGGLVLETQYF
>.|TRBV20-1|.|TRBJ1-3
TGCAGTGCTAGTTCGTGGGGAGCTCCAGGGCCCTCTGGAAACACCATATATTTT
CSASSWGAPGPSGNTIYF
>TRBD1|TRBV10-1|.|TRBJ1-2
TGCGCCAGGTACGACAGGGAACTCTATGGCTACACCTTC
CARYDRELYGYTF
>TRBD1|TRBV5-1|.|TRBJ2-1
TGCGCCAGCAGCCCTGGGACAGGGTCCTACAATGAGCAGTTCTTC
CASSPGTGSYNEQFF
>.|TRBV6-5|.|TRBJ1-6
TGTGCCAGCAGGACCGGGACGGTAAATTCACCCCTCCACTTT
CASRTGTVNSPLHF
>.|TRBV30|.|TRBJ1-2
TGTGCCTGGAGGGGCGTGGGTGGCTACACCTTC
CAWRGVGGYTF
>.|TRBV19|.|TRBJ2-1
TGTGCCAGTAGTCTCCGCACGGAATACAATGAGCAGTTCTTC
CASSLRTEYNEQFF
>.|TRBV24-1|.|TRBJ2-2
TGTGCCACCCAGCCCCCCGGCAGCCTACACACCGGGGAGCTGTTTTTT
CATQPPGSLHTGELFF
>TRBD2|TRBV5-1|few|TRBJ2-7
TGCGCCAGCAGCTTTTGGACTAGCGGGCGCGGGGGGGAATACGAGCAGTACTTC
CASSFWTSGRGGEYEQYF
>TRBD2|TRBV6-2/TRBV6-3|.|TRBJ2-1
TGTGCCAGCAGCCTTAGCGGGACCCACAATGAGCAGTTCTTC
CASSLSGTHNEQFF
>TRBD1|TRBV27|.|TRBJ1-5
TGTGCCAGCAAGTACCAAGCAGGGGGGAGTCAGCCCCAGCATTTT
CASKYQAGGSQPQHF
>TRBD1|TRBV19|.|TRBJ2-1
TGTGCCAGCCAGACAGGGCGCTACAATGAGCAGTTCTTC
CASQTGRYNEQFF
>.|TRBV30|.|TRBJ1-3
TGTGCCGGAACTGTACAGGGAACGACTGGAAACACCATATATTTT
CAGTVQGTTGNTIYF
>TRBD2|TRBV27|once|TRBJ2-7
TGTGCCAGCAGTTTATGGGGGCGGGAGGGCCCCGAGCAGTACTTC
CASSLWGREGPEQYF